This TCR delta chain was captured by sequencing in a study of gamma-delta chains in newborns, infants, children (dated by TCRdb to 2018 to 2020). In the study overall: According to the study title, microbial exposure causes polyclonal expansion of innate gammadelta T cells right after birth. Right after human newborns were born, the researchers looked at the way microbial exposure shaped their populations of innate gammadelta T cells.

Sequencing took place on an Illumina MiSeq. In TCRdb, clones were called once more from the public reads by CATT, and rows of identical DNA were later combined. Present in this sample are 2,500 or so delta-chain clones, over 9% of which were seen just once. 15% to 18% of the sample comes from the top ten. The germline V gene encodes CDR1 GEAIGNYY and CDR2 EKD. From V the trimming removes 9 bases and from J it removes 1 base, while the gene matches leave 10 bases of the junction unaccounted for. The CDR3 numbers 16 residues from cysteine through phenylalanine. The only DNA kept is the CDR3, 48 bases in frame from the first base. This clone has more than one count but fewer than ten. Its antigen is unknown. Base qualities are not recorded, but no much larger clone differs from it by a single base.

This TCR was sampled from a child who was a newborn, infant or young child, either healthy, febrile or measles-vaccinated (not recorded which). What was sequenced was blood. The chain was built from TRDV2 and TRDJ1; 13 middle bases align to TRDD3. The CDR3 region has the sequence CATVNWGIRPTDKLIF. In nucleotide form, the sequence is TGTGCCACCGTTAACTGGGGGATACGCCCCACCGATAAACTCATCTTT.